The clone carrying this T cell receptor (beta chain) was picked up many times. The antigen remains undetermined. These data are taken from a study of T-cell reconstitution after alpha-beta-depleted transplantation in children. Findings and limits, study-wide: Reportedly, alpha-beta T cells present about two months post-transplant originated from several hundred expanded clones of graft origin.

Germline V gene data show CDR1 as MDHEN and CDR2 as SYDVKM. With 8 bases removed from V and 9 bases from J, the gap between germline ends came to 23 bases. This CDR3 spans 15 amino acids. Unique molecular identifiers were incorporated into the prepared TCRbeta library. TCRdb re-analysed the PCR reads in MiXCR, keeping a single row per CDR3 protein. The table includes over 3,500 distinct CDR3 sequences, about 23% detected once. This chain connects TRBV28 to TRBJ2-1; either TRBD1 or TRBD2 may fit D (5 bases each). This specimen was PBMCs, mostly from graft donor cells, taken 60 days after TCRalphabeta/CD19-depleted stem cell transplant. The clonotype was recovered from a boy in the first two years of life who had a stem cell transplant for acute myeloid leukemia, so the T cells may come from the graft donor. DNA for the CDR3: TGTGCCAGCGGACTTTCGGGGACCCCTTCATCTGAGCAGTTCTTC. Translated, it gives CASGLSGTPSSEQFF. The full variable domain, its missing parts supplied by reference TRBV28 and TRBJ2-1, is DVKVTQSSRYLVKRTGEKVFLECVQDMDHENMFWYRQDPGLGLRLIYFSYDVKMKEKGDIPEGYSVSREKKERFSLILESASTNQTSMYLCASGLSGTPSSEQFFGPGTRLTVL.